The 13 T cell receptor beta chains given below trace back to one sample, sequenced in a study of T cells expressing NK-cell markers. After re-calling the 5' RACE reads, TCRdb lists one entry per CDR3 protein, DNA absent. The sample table includes 150,000 to 160,000 distinct CDR3 sequences. Sequenced sample: blood T cells: a sorted CD56 or NKG2C T cell subset, CD4+ or CD8+ T cells, or bulk PBMC T cells (not recorded which). The receptors here all came from a woman in her fifties or sixties in good health.

The chain joins TRBV6-6 to TRBJ2-3; TCRdb picks TRBD2, but there is no DNA to check that call. This CDR3 has 12 residues. The germline CDR1 and CDR2 sequences are MNHNY and SVGAGI (reference sequence). The CDR3 protein is CASTSSGITQYF.

V is TRBV3-1 and J is TRBJ2-1; without DNA, the TCRdb call of TRBD2 cannot be checked. The CDR3 has 17 residues. Germline CDR1 LGHDT, CDR2 YNNKEL (reference sequence). CDR3: CASSQDAPSGIIDEQFF.

This chain connects TRBV15 to TRBJ1-1. The CDR3 totals 15 residues. Germline V CDR1 and CDR2: LNHNV, YYDKDF (reference sequence). The CDR3 loop is CATSRGASRSTEAFF.

This chain uses TRBV11-2 with TRBJ2-2; TCRdb reports TRBD1, a call that lacks DNA to check it against. The CDR3 loop spans 17 amino acids. The germline CDR1 and CDR2 sequences are SGHAT and FQNNGV. The CDR3 here is CASSFMEAGDYTGELFF.

V gene TRBV30 combines with J gene TRBJ2-7; TCRdb proposes TRBD1, but this gene call is untestable without DNA. The CDR3 totals 11 residues. The germline V gene encodes CDR1 GTSNPN and CDR2 SVGIG (reference sequence). This CDR3 is CAWFSGNEQYF.

J is TRBJ2-3 and V is TRBV4-1; TCRdb's D gene call, TRBD1, goes unchecked for lack of DNA. Germline CDR1 and CDR2: MGHRA and YSYEKL. The CDR3 consists of 16 residues. CDR3 sequence: CASQAHTGRTGEAQYF.

V is TRBV11-2 and J is TRBJ2-2. The germline gives CDR1 SGHAT, CDR2 FQNNGV. CDR3 size: 14 residues. The CDR3 region is CASSDLWSTGELFF.

The chain links TRBV20-1 to TRBJ2-7; without DNA, the TCRdb call of TRBD2 cannot be checked. Germline CDR1 is DFQATT and CDR2 is SNEGSKA (reference sequence). This CDR3 region has 14 residues. The CDR3 region is CSARDRPSGGEQYF.

J is TRBJ2-2 and V is TRBV24-1. Germline CDR1 is KGHDR and CDR2 is SFDVKD. The CDR3 totals 18 residues. Here the CDR3 reads CATSDSFGRSTQTGELFF.

This sequence joins TRBV5-1 and TRBJ1-1; TCRdb returns TRBD1, unconfirmable since there is no DNA. CDR3 size: 14 residues. In germline, CDR1 is SGHRS, CDR2 YFSETQ. CDR3 protein: CASSLSGAETEAFF.

The chain is built from TRBV6-5 and TRBJ2-1; TCRdb lists TRBD1, though no DNA is available to test this call. The length of the CDR3 is 15 residues. Germline V CDR1 and CDR2: MNHEY, SVGAGI. The CDR3: CASTWDRATLNEQFF.

The chain joins TRBV5-6 to TRBJ2-1. Germline V gene sequence: CDR1 SGHDT, CDR2 YYEEEE. The CDR3 consists of 14 residues. The CDR3 protein is CASSSGATYNEQFF.

This chain joins TRBV5-1 and TRBJ2-7; the TRBD1 assignment by TCRdb is unverifiable without DNA. Germline V gene lookup returns CDR1 SGHRS and CDR2 YFSETQ. CDR3 size: 15 residues. The CDR3 sequence: CASSPEGGSPNEQYF.